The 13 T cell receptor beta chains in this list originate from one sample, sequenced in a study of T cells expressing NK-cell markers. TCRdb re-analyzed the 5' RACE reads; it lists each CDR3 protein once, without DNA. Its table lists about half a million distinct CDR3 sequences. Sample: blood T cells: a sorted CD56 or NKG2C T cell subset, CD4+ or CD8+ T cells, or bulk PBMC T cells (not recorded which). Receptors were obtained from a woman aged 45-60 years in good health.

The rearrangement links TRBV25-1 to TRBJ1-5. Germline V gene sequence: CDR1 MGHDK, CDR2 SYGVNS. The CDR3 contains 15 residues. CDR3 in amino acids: CASSGGGGNLQPQHF. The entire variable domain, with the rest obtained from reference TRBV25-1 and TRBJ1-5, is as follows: EADIYQTPRYLVIGTGKKITLECSQTMGHDKMYWYQQDPGMELHLIHYSYGVNSTEKGDLSSESTVSRIRTEHFPLTLESARPSHTSQYLCASSGGGGNLQPQHFGDGTRLSIL.

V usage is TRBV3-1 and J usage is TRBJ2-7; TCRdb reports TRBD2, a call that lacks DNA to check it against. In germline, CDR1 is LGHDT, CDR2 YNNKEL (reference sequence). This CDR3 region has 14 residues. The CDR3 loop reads CASSQRNYRNEQYF.

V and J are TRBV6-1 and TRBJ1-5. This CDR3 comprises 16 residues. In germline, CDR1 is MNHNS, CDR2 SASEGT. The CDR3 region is CASSDPINLSNQPQHF.

The CDR3 loop is CASSSVLNTEAFF. J is TRBJ1-1 and V is TRBV5-1. This CDR3 is built from 13 residues. Germline V gene sequence: CDR1 SGHRS, CDR2 YFSETQ. Combining the CDR3 with reference TRBV5-1 and TRBJ1-1 gives the whole variable domain KAGVTQTPRYLIKTRGQQVTLSCSPISGHRSVSWYQQTPGQGLQFLFEYFSETQRNKGNFPGRFSGRQFSNSRSEMNVSTLELGDSALYLCASSSVLNTEAFFGQGTRLTVV.

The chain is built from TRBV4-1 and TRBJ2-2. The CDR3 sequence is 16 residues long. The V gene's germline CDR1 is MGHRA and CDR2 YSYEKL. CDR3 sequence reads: CASSPRAPANTGELFF.

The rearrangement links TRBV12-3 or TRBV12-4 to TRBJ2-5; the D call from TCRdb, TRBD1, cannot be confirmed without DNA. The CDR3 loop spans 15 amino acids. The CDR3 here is CASTLGDRGGETQYF.

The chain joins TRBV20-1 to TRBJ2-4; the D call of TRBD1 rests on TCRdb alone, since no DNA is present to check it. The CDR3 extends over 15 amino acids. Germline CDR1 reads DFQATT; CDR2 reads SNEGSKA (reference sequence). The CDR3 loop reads CSARMTGTKKNIQYF.

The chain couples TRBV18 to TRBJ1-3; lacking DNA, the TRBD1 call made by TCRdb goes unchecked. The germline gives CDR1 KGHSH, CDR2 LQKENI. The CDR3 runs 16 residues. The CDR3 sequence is CASSPQDRTSGNTIYF.

The CDR3 sequence is CASSTRGGVSDTQYF. The chain uses TRBV5-1 and TRBJ2-3; with no DNA, the TCRdb D assignment of TRBD2 cannot be verified. Germline-derived CDR1 and CDR2 are SGHRS and YFSETQ. The CDR3 consists of 15 residues.

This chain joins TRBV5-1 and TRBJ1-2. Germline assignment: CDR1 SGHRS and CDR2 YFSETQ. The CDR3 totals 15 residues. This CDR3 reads CASSLTGSSNYGYTF. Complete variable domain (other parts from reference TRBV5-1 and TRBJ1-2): KAGVTQTPRYLIKTRGQQVTLSCSPISGHRSVSWYQQTPGQGLQFLFEYFSETQRNKGNFPGRFSGRQFSNSRSEMNVSTLELGDSALYLCASSLTGSSNYGYTFGSGTRLTVV.

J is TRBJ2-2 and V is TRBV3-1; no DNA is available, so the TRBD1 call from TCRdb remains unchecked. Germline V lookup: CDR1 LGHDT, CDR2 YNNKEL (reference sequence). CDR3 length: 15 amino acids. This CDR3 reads CASSQVRGFGGELFF.

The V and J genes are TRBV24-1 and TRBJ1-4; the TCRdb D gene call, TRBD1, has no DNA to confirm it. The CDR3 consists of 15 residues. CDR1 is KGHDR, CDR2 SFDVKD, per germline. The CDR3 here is CATSDQGQGEGKLFF.

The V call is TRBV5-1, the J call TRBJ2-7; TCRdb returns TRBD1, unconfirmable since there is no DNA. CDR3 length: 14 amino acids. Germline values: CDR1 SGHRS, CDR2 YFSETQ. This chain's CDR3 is CASSLAGELYEQYF.